This T cell receptor (beta chain) was sequenced for a study of regulatory T cells in long-lasting Graves disease. Overall study results and limits: There was favoring of TRBV28, TRBJ1-2 and TRBJ2-5 in persistent disease.

Described time point: newly diagnosed GD, antithyroid drugs for less than 3 months. Following extraction of RNA from PBMCs, that RNA was used to make the TCR library. It was American Thyroid Association guidelines that determined Graves' disease diagnosis. This clonotype was found a few times. Its specificity is unknown. The CDR3 has 12 amino acids. CDR1 and CDR2 (germline): SEHNR, FQNEAQ (reference sequence). With 1 base removed from V and 8 bases from J, the gap between germline ends came to 8 bases. To make TCR beta libraries, researchers used iRepertoire HTBI primers and Arm-PCR of CDR3 regions. One entry per CDR3 protein results from TCRdb running MiXCR on the multiplex PCR reads. The sample has roughly 530,000 distinct CDR3 sequences, about 16% seen once. These data were likewise used in another study, on T cells in Graves' hyperthyroidism and ophthalmopathy.

Sequenced here: peripheral blood mononuclear cells (PBMCs), sampled at new diagnosis, from a patient treated with antithyroid drugs. The TCR comes from a middle-aged woman with Graves disease. The chain links TRBV7-9 to TRBJ1-2; D uncertain. For the CDR3, the DNA is TGTGCCAGCAGCTTAGGTGCGCAGGGCTACACCTTC. Its protein is CASSLGAQGYTF. Based on the CDR3 plus reference TRBV7-9 and TRBJ1-2, the full variable domain is DTGVSQNPRHKITKRGQNVTFRCDPISEHNRLYWYRQTLGQGPEFLTYFQNEAQLEKSRLLSDRFSAERPKGSFSTLEIQRTEQGDSAMYLCASSLGAQGYTFGSGTRLTVV.